One and the same sample provided the 23 T cell receptor beta chains below, sequenced in a study of CD8 T cell repertoires and HIV-1 epitope variants. The table came from immunoSEQ multiplex PCR; TCRdb's copy has only in-frame clones and leaves some out. In the table there are under 100,000 clones, roughly four fifths of which are singletons. Sequences were obtained from uncultured baseline CD8+ T cells from peripheral blood mononuclear cells (PBMCs). The receptors stem from a male donor with HIV.

J is TRBJ2-5 and V is TRBV7-8, with 7 bases lining up with TRBD2. CDR1 is SGHVS, CDR2 FQNEAQ, per germline. This CDR3 has 18 residues. J lost 4 bases, V lost 5 bases, and 19 bases had no gene match. CDR3 sequence (DNA): TGTGCCAGCAGCCCCGGGGGGACCCGTCAACGGTTTGGAGAGACCCAGTACTTC. Amino acid sequence: CASSPGGTRQRFGETQYF.

This chain links TRBV28 with TRBJ2-1, with 10 bases identical to TRBD2. There are 16 residues in the CDR3. Trimming removed 2 bases from V and 8 bases from J; junction bases left unmatched: 9. Germline loops: CDR1 MDHEN, CDR2 SYDVKM. CDR3 DNA sequence: TGTGCCAGCAGTTTACGAGTAGCGGGAGGTTACGATGAGCAGTTCTTC. This translates into CASSLRVAGGYDEQFF.

This rearrangement joins TRBV14 to TRBJ2-7, with D unresolved. CDR3 length: 12 residues. Germline CDR1 and CDR2: SGHDN and FVKESK. V lost 4 bases and J lost 5, with 9 bases in between. The CDR3 nucleotides read TGTGCCAGCAGCCCACCGGCTCACGAGCAGTACTTC. Translating gives CASSPPAHEQYF.

The chain is built from TRBV9 and TRBJ1-5; TRBD1 is a possible D gene (5 bases). V lost 2 bases and J 1 base, leaving 10 bases between the germline ends. This CDR3 contains 15 residues. CDR1 is SGDLS and CDR2 is YYNGEE in the germline V gene. CDR3 nucleotides: TGTGCCAGCAGCGTGGGGGAAGGGAGCAATCAGCCCCAGCATTTT. It translates to CASSVGEGSNQPQHF.

This clone came up once. The CDR3 loop reads CASSPRTGASEKLFF. For the CDR3, the DNA is TGTGCCAGCAGCCCTAGGACAGGGGCGAGTGAAAAACTGTTTTTT. This chain connects TRBV7-2 to TRBJ1-4; 9 bases match TRBD1. This CDR3 region has 15 residues. Germline loops: CDR1 SGHTA, CDR2 FQGNSA. V shed 5 bases, J shed 7 bases, and the junction held 8 bases outside the gene matches.

The chain couples TRBV7-8 to TRBJ1-5; a possible D gene is TRBD1 (5 bases). This CDR3 comprises 14 residues. Deletions cut 5 bases from V and 9 bases from J, with 17 bases between. CDR1 is SGHVS and CDR2 is FQNEAQ in the germline V gene. The CDR3 DNA is TGTGCCAGCAGCATCGATCCGGGGGTGAGGCCCCAGCATTTT. This codes for CASSIDPGVRPQHF.

The chain employs TRBV29-1 and TRBJ2-5, with TRBD1 matching over 11 bases. The CDR3 loop spans 16 amino acids. Germline V gives CDR1 SQVTM, CDR2 ANQGSEA. The J segment lost 4 bases and the V segment lost 5 bases, leaving 12 bases of the junction unmatched. CDR3 region: CSVWTKGQGALETQYF. Here the CDR3 DNA reads TGCAGCGTTTGGACGAAAGGACAGGGGGCTTTAGAGACCCAGTACTTC.

This chain links TRBV29-1 with TRBJ2-5; D is undetermined. The V and J ends lost 7 bases and 2 bases respectively, with 14 bases between them. The CDR3 runs to 13 residues. Germline V gene sequence: CDR1 SQVTM, CDR2 ANQGSEA. CDR3 DNA: TGCAGCGCCGATGGGCAAGTACAAGAGACCCAGTACTTC. Protein sequence: CSADGQVQETQYF.

V is TRBV6-5 and J is TRBJ2-6; D is uncertain. The CDR3 totals 14 residues. V lost 6 bases and J 0 bases, leaving 6 bases between the germline ends. Per germline, CDR1 MNHEY and CDR2 SVGAGI. CDR3 bases: TGTGCCAGCAGAAGGAGCTCTGGGGCCAACGTCCTGACTTTC. Residues: CASRRSSGANVLTF.

This chain joins TRBV18 and TRBJ1-1; TRBD1 matches at 8 bases. The CDR3 runs to 18 residues. V lost 1 base and J lost 1; bases outside the gene matches: 11. Germline V gene data show CDR1 as KGHSH and CDR2 as LQKENI. CDR3 amino acids: CASSPLRQGNVGNTEAFF. CDR3 coding DNA: TGTGCCAGCTCACCACTTAGACAGGGGAATGTTGGGAACACTGAAGCTTTCTTT.

The genes are TRBV11-3 and TRBJ2-2; possible D gene TRBD1, 5 bases. The CDR3 covers 16 residues. V was pared by 1 base and J by 2 bases, with 11 bases between. Germline CDR1 reads SGHNT; CDR2 reads YENEEA. The CDR3, as DNA: TGTGCCAGCAGCTTAGGCCGGCAGGGTAACACCGGGGAGCTGTTTTTT. Protein product: CASSLGRQGNTGELFF.

CDR3 protein: CASSQSPGRGANDDYEQYF. DNA for the CDR3: TGTGCCAGCAGCCAAAGCCCTGGGCGGGGGGCAAATGATGATTACGAGCAGTACTTC. This chain joins TRBV4-2 and TRBJ2-7, with TRBD2 matching over 8 bases. The germline V gene encodes CDR1 LGHNA and CDR2 YNFKEQ. The CDR3 extends over 19 amino acids. The J segment lost 4 bases and the V segment lost 2 bases, leaving 19 bases of the junction unmatched.

This clone was seen a single time. The chain is built from TRBV7-9 and TRBJ2-1; D is perhaps TRBD1 or TRBD2 (6 bases each). The V end lost 6 bases, the J end lost 7 bases, and 19 bases lay between the germline ends. This CDR3 comprises 15 residues. CDR1 SEHNR and CDR2 FQNEAQ come from the germline V gene (reference sequence). CDR3 in DNA: TGTGCCAGCAGTCGTAGGGGGGCTATTGGAAATGAGCAGTTCTTC. Its translation: CASSRRGAIGNEQFF.

This clone was seen at least ten times. The genes are TRBV7-9 and TRBJ2-5; 9 bases are a match to TRBD1. V dropped 5 bases and J dropped 2; count of bases not matched to a gene: 3. CDR3 length equals 14 residues. CDR1 is SEHNR, CDR2 FQNEAQ, per germline (reference sequence). CDR3 nucleotides: TGTGCCAGCAGCCCTGGGACAGGGCAAGAGACCCAGTACTTC. This sequence encodes CASSPGTGQETQYF.

The V gene is TRBV5-6, the J gene TRBJ2-3; 9 bases are shared with TRBD1. Germline CDR1 and CDR2: SGHDT and YYEEEE. Trimming removed 3 bases from V and 3 bases from J; junction bases left unmatched: 11. This CDR3 contains 17 residues. CDR3 amino acids: CASSSYHTGGKTDTQYF. For the CDR3, the DNA is TGTGCCAGCAGCTCATACCATACAGGGGGCAAGACAGATACGCAGTATTTT.

V is TRBV6-7 and J is TRBJ1-2; 7 nucleotides align to TRBD1. TRBV6-7 is an open reading frame, and its role is uncertain. There are 17 residues in the CDR3. V lost 2 bases and J lost 0; bases outside the gene matches: 9. The CDR3 bases are TGTGCCAGCAGTTACACTGGGGGGGACAGCCCTAACTATGGCTACACCTTC. Its translation: CASSYTGGDSPNYGYTF.

This chain joins TRBV9 and TRBJ2-7; 12 bases match TRBD2. This CDR3 region has 17 residues. CDR1 and CDR2 from the germline V gene are SGDLS and YYNGEE. With V trimmed by 2 bases and J by 3 bases, 9 bases remained unmatched. The CDR3 region has the DNA TGTGCCAGCAGCGTTGGACTAGCGGGATTCCGGATCTACGAGCAGTACTTC. Translating it yields CASSVGLAGFRIYEQYF.

V gene TRBV4-3 combines with J gene TRBJ1-4; a weak D match, TRBD1 (6 bases). This CDR3 has 15 amino acids. Germline values: CDR1 LGHNA, CDR2 YSLEER. V was shortened by 4 bases and J by 3 bases, with 12 bases between the two germline ends. The CDR3 DNA reads as TGCGCCAGCAGCCCCACAGGGACTTCTAATGAAAAACTGTTTTTT. This gives the protein CASSPTGTSNEKLFF.

In its sample, this clone was seen a few times. The chain has TRBV18 and TRBJ2-7; D not certain. V dropped 3 bases and J dropped 4 bases, with 4 bases sitting between them. Germline V gene lookup returns CDR1 KGHSH and CDR2 LQKENI. This CDR3 has 11 residues. The CDR3 loop reads CASSPKYEQYF. CDR3 in DNA: TGTGCCAGCTCACCCAAGTACGAGCAGTACTTC.

The chain is built from TRBV12-5 and TRBJ2-1; 9 nucleotides align to TRBD1. The CDR3 consists of 15 residues. The germline V gene encodes CDR1 LGHNT and CDR2 FRNRAP. V trimming: 1 base; J trimming: 8 bases; junction bases outside the gene matches: 6. CDR3 DNA: TGTGCTAGTGGTTTGGGGCAAACAGGGGGCGATGAGCAGTTCTTC. Protein sequence: CASGLGQTGGDEQFF. The variable domain in full, with the rest retrieved from reference TRBV12-5 and TRBJ2-1, is DARVTQTPRHKVTEMGQEVTMRCQPILGHNTVFWYRQTMMQGLELLAYFRNRAPLDDSGMPKDRFSAEMPDATLATLKIQPSEPRDSAVYFCASGLGQTGGDEQFFGPGTRLTVL.

The genes are TRBV9 and TRBJ2-7, with 7 bases identical to TRBD1. The length of the CDR3 is 14 residues. The J segment lost 4 bases and the V segment lost 0 bases, leaving 4 bases of the junction unmatched. Germline CDR1 SGDLS, CDR2 YYNGEE. The CDR3: CASSVGGQQYEQYF. The CDR3 nucleotides read TGTGCCAGCAGCGTAGGGGGACAGCAATACGAGCAGTACTTC.

The chain carries TRBV19 and TRBJ2-1; weak D call: TRBD2 (6 bases). Trimming pared 3 bases from V and 4 bases from J, leaving 10 bases between. Germline CDR1 LNHDA, CDR2 SQIVND (reference sequence). The CDR3 is made up of 14 amino acids. CDR3 DNA: TGTGCCAGTAGTATTAGCGGCTCTTACAATGAGCAGTTCTTC. This gives the protein CASSISGSYNEQFF.

In DNA, the CDR3 is TGCAGCGTTGAAGATCCCCAGCGAATAAACAATGAGCAGTTCTTC. Its protein product is CSVEDPQRINNEQFF. V gene TRBV29-1 combines with J gene TRBJ2-1; no clear D gene. The CDR3 is 15 amino acids. V lost 0 bases, J lost 5 bases, and 14 bases lay in between. Germline CDR1 and CDR2: SQVTM and ANQGSEA.